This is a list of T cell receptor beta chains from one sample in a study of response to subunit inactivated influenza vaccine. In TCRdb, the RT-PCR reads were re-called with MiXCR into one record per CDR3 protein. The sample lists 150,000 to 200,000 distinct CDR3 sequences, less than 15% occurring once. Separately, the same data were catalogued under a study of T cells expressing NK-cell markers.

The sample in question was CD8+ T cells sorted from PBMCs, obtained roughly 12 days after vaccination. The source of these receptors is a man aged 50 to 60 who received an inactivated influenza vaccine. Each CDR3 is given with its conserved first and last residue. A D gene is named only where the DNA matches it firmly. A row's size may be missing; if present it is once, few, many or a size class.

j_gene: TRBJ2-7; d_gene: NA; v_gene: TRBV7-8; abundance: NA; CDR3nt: TGTGCCAGCAGCTTAGGTCCCAGATACGAGCAGTACTTC; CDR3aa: CASSLGPRYEQYF
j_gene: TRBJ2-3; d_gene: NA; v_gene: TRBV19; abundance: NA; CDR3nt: TGTGCCAGTAGTAGCGGGGTCTCAGATACGCAGTATTTT; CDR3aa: CASSSGVSDTQYF
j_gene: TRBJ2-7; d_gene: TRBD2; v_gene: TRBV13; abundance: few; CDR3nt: TGTGCCAGCAGCCCTCCCGGGACTAGCCGACGCGAGCAGTACTTC; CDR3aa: CASSPPGTSRREQYF
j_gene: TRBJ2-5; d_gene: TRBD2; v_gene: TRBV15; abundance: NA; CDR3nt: TGTGCCACCAGCGCGAGCGGGGTATACCAAGAGACCCAGTACTTC; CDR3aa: CATSASGVYQETQYF
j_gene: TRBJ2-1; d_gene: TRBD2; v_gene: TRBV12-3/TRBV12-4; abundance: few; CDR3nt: TGTGCCAGCATTGGGACTAGCGACTACAATGAGCAGTTCTTC; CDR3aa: CASIGTSDYNEQFF
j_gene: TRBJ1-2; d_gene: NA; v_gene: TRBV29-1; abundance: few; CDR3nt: TGCAGCGTTGAAGGACCCTATGGCTACACCTTC; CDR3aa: CSVEGPYGYTF
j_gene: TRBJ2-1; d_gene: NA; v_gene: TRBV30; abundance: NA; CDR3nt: TGTGCCTGGAAACAGTGGAGCTCCTACAATGAGCAGTTCTTC; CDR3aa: CAWKQWSSYNEQFF
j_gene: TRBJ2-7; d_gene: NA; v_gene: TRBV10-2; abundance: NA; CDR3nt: TGCGCCAGCAGTGAGTCCGGCGGAACCTACGAGCAGTACTTC; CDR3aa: CASSESGGTYEQYF
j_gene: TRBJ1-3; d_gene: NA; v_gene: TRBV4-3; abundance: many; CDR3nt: TGCGCCAGCAGCCAAGATTATGGGGGATCCGGAAACACCATATATTTT; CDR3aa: CASSQDYGGSGNTIYF
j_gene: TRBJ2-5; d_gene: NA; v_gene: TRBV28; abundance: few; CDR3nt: TGTGCCAGCAGTTTAGGGACACAATACCAAGAGACCCAGTACTTC; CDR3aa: CASSLGTQYQETQYF
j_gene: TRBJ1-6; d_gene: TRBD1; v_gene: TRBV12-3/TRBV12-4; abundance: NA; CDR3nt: TGTGCCAGCAGTTCGGGACAGGGGAACTATAATTCACCCCTCCACTTT; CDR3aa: CASSSGQGNYNSPLHF